These T cell receptor beta chains were read from a single sample in a study of blood T cell repertoires in COVID-19. Data came from immunoSEQ multiplex PCR; TCRdb stores just in-frame clones and leaves some out. This repertoire shows about 130,000 clones, about 80% found once; its top ten account for roughly 9.2%. The sequenced material came from PBMCs or T cells enriched from blood (not recorded which). Receptor source: a middle-aged man who had recovered from COVID-19. CDR3s include the opening cysteine and the closing phenylalanine or tryptophan. The D gene is left open where the match is weak. Not every row has a clone size; where given, it reads once, few, many or a size class.

V	size	J	D	DNA	CDR3
TRBV18	once	TRBJ2-4	TRBD1	TGTGCCAGCTCGCCGACAGGGGCGGACATTCAGTACTTC	CASSPTGADIQYF
TRBV5-1	-	TRBJ2-1	TRBD1	TGCGCCAGCAGCTTGGCTCCTGGGACAGCATACAATGAGCAGTTCTTC	CASSLAPGTAYNEQFF
TRBV7-3	-	TRBJ2-1	-	TGTGCCAGCAGCTTAACCAGAGCGGGCAATGAGCAGTTCTTC	CASSLTRAGNEQFF
TRBV6-2/TRBV6-3	-	TRBJ1-2	-	TGTGCCAGCAGTTACGGGAGCGGCCGAAAGAACTATGGCTACACCTTC	CASSYGSGRKNYGYTF
TRBV5-1	-	TRBJ1-4	TRBD1	TGCGCCAGCAGCCGGGGACAGGGGTATGCCACTAATGAAAAACTGTTTTTT	CASSRGQGYATNEKLFF
TRBV3-1/TRBV3-2	-	TRBJ2-2	TRBD2	TGTGCCAGCAGCGTCACGGTAGGGGCGGGGGGCACCGGGGAGCTGTTTTTT	CASSVTVGAGGTGELFF
TRBV25-1	-	TRBJ1-5	-	TGTGCCAGCAGTGAATCCGGGGGGTTATGGGGCAATCAGCCCCAGCATTTT	CASSESGGLWGNQPQHF
TRBV21-1	-	TRBJ1-1	-	TGTGCCAGCAGAGACAGTTATCAAGCTTTCTTT	CASRDSYQAFF
TRBV7-9	-	TRBJ2-2	-	TGTGCCAGTTCACTTAAGACAGGGAACACCGGGGAGCTGTTTTTT	CASSLKTGNTGELFF
TRBV9	-	TRBJ2-4	TRBD1	TGTGCCAGCAGCTTGGGACAGCAGGGGGACATTCAGTACTTC	CASSLGQQGDIQYF
TRBV19	-	TRBJ1-2	TRBD1	TGTGCCAGTAGTGGAGGGGGCGCAGAAGTCTATGGCTACACCTTC	CASSGGGAEVYGYTF
TRBV5-8	-	TRBJ2-5	-	TGTGCCAGCAGCACAGGACAGGCGGTCGGGGGTCCAGAGACCCAGTACTTC	CASSTGQAVGGPETQYF
TRBV19	-	TRBJ1-2	TRBD1	TGTGCCACCGCGGCAGGGGGAGGCTACACCTTC	CATAAGGGYTF
TRBV7-2	few	TRBJ2-7	TRBD1	TGTGCCAGCAGCCCGCGGACAGGGGGCGATTACGAGCAGTACTTC	CASSPRTGGDYEQYF
TRBV7-2	few	TRBJ2-5	TRBD1	TGTGCCAGCAGCTTACGGACAGGGGGCAGGGAGACCCAGTACTTC	CASSLRTGGRETQYF
TRBV13	-	TRBJ2-5	-	TGTGCCAGCAGCTCCCGGGACTTGGAACTGGAGACCCAGTACTTC	CASSSRDLELETQYF
TRBV7-8	-	TRBJ1-5	-	TGTGCCAGCAGCTTAGCCGGGAACCGCAATCAGCCCCAGCATTTT	CASSLAGNRNQPQHF
TRBV19	-	TRBJ1-2	TRBD1	TGTGCCAGTACCCCGGGACAGGGAGGCTATGGCTACACCTTC	CASTPGQGGYGYTF
TRBV7-2	-	TRBJ1-3	-	TGTGCCAGCAGCTTAGGTCAGACATATGGAAACACCATATATTTT	CASSLGQTYGNTIYF
TRBV15	-	TRBJ2-3	TRBD2	TGTGCCACCAGCAGGCGGGGGGGCCTCACAGATACGCAGTATTTT	CATSRRGGLTDTQYF
TRBV18	-	TRBJ2-3	-	TGTGCCAGCTCACCAGGTCTAGGGGCGTCAGATACGCAGTATTTT	CASSPGLGASDTQYF
TRBV2	-	TRBJ1-2	-	TGTGCCAGCAGTGAAGGCCCCACAGGTTCCTATGGCTACACCTTC	CASSEGPTGSYGYTF
TRBV24-1	-	TRBJ2-2	-	TGTGCCACCCCATCACAAATCGCGAACACCGGGGAGCTGTTTTTT	CATPSQIANTGELFF
TRBV6-6	-	TRBJ1-5	-	TGTGCCAGCAGTTACTCGATGCAGGGTAATCAGCCCCAGCATTTT	CASSYSMQGNQPQHF
TRBV5-4	-	TRBJ1-2	TRBD1	TGTGCCAGCAGCAGCCAATGGGGACAGGCCTATGGCTACACCTTC	CASSSQWGQAYGYTF
TRBV7-9	-	TRBJ2-5	-	TGTGCCAGCAGCCCTAAACGACGGGTCCAAGAGACCCAGTACTTC	CASSPKRRVQETQYF
TRBV6-6	-	TRBJ1-4	-	TGTGCCAGCAGTTACGGACAGGAAAAACTGTTTTTT	CASSYGQEKLFF
TRBV24-1	-	TRBJ2-2	-	TGTGCCACCAGTGCTCTGGGGGGCGGGGAGCTGTTTTTT	CATSALGGGELFF
TRBV5-1	-	TRBJ2-2	-	TGCGCCAGCAGCTCGTCCGGGACTCAGAACACCGGGGAGCTGTTTTTT	CASSSSGTQNTGELFF
TRBV28	-	TRBJ1-2	-	TGTGCCAGCACCCAGGGGTATGGCTACACCTTC	CASTQGYGYTF
TRBV5-1	-	TRBJ1-4	-	TGCGCCAGCAGCTTGGCGACGGGTCTCAATGAAAAACTGTTTTTT	CASSLATGLNEKLFF
TRBV30	-	TRBJ2-1	TRBD2	TGTGCCTGGAGTGCGACTAGCGGGGGGGCCTTAGGTCCGTATTACAATGAGCAGTTCTTC	CAWSATSGGALGPYYNEQFF
TRBV7-8	-	TRBJ1-2	TRBD1	TGTGCCAGCAGCCCCCGGACAGGCTCGGCCGGGTCGAGGGGCTACACCTTC	CASSPRTGSAGSRGYTF
TRBV24-1	-	TRBJ2-1	TRBD2	TGTGCCACCAGTGACCCCCTAGCGGAGAGCTCCTACAATGAGCAGTTCTTC	CATSDPLAESSYNEQFF
TRBV19	-	TRBJ2-5	-	TGTGCCAGTATTCCCTCCCTAACCTTCCGAATCCAAGAGACCCAGTACTTC	CASIPSLTFRIQETQYF
TRBV11-2	-	TRBJ1-1	-	TGTGCCAGCAGCTTAGCTGGCAGGGGTGACACTGAAGCTTTCTTT	CASSLAGRGDTEAFF
TRBV15	-	TRBJ1-5	-	TGTGCCACCAGCAGGCTGGCAGGGGCCGATAGCAATCAGCCCCAGCATTTT	CATSRLAGADSNQPQHF
TRBV11-2	-	TRBJ1-1	-	TGTGCCAGCAGCTCGGACAGGAACACTGAAGCTTTCTTT	CASSSDRNTEAFF
TRBV3-1/TRBV3-2	-	TRBJ2-3	TRBD1	TGTGCCAGCAACCGACAGGGGGGCGCCCCGACAGATACGCAGTATTTT	CASNRQGGAPTDTQYF
TRBV7-2	-	TRBJ2-7	TRBD2	TGTGCCAGCAGCTATAGCGGGGGAGACTCCTACGAGCAGTACTTC	CASSYSGGDSYEQYF
TRBV27	-	TRBJ1-6	TRBD1	TGTGCCAGCAGGCTACAGGGGGGCCTAAATTCACCCCTCCACTTT	CASRLQGGLNSPLHF
TRBV27	-	TRBJ1-2	-	TGTGCCAGCAGTTTAGGGGGCAGCTATGGCTACACCTTC	CASSLGGSYGYTF
TRBV6-5	-	TRBJ1-2	TRBD1	TGTGCCAGCAGTTCCAGGGGGCATGGCTACACCTTC	CASSSRGHGYTF
TRBV28	-	TRBJ2-1	TRBD2	TGTGCCAGCAGTTCCCTAGCGGGGGGCGACAATGAGCAGTTCTTC	CASSSLAGGDNEQFF
TRBV7-2	-	TRBJ2-1	TRBD1	TGTGCCAGCAGCTCTCGCGGGACAGGGTCCTACAATGAGCAGTTCTTC	CASSSRGTGSYNEQFF